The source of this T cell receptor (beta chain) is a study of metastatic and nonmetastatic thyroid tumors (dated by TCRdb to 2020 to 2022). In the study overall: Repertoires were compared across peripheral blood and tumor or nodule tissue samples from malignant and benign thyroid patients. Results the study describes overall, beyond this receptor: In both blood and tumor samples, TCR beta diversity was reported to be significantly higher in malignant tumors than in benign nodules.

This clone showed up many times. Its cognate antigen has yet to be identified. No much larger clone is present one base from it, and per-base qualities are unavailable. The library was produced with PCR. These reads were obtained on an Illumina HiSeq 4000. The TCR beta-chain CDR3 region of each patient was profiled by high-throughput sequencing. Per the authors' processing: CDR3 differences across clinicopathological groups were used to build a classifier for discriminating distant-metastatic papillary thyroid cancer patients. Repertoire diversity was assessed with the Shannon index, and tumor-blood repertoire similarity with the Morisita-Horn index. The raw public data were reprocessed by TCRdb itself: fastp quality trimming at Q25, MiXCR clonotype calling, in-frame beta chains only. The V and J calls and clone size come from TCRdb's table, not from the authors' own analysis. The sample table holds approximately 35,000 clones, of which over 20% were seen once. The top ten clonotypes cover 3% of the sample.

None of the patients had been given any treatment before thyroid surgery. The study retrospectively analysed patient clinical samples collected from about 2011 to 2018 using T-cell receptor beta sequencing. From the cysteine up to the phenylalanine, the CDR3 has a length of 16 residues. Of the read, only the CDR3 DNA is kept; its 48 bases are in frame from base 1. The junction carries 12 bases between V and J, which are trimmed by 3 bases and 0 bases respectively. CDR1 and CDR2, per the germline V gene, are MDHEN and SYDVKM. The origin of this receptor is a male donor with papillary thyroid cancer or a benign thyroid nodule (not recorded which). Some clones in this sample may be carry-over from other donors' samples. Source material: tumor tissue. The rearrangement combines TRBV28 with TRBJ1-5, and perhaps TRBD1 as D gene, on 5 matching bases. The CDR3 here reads CASSLAGHYSNQPQHF. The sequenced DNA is TGTGCCAGCAGTTTGGCCGGACACTATAGCAATCAGCCCCAGCATTTT.